Listed below are T cell receptor beta chains from one sample, sequenced in a study of breast tumors, draining lymph nodes, adjacent tissues. Using its own MiXCR run on the multiplex PCR reads, TCRdb lists one record per CDR3 protein. Found here are approximately 130,000 distinct CDR3 sequences, about 20% of them singletons; the top ten hold about 2.2%. The sample consisted of axillary lymph node tissue. These receptors came from a female donor with breast cancer. Some clones in this sample may be carry-over from other donors' samples. The CDR3 runs from the conserved cysteine through the conserved F or W. Each record gives: CDR3 protein, CDR3 DNA, D gene, clone size, J gene, V gene. The D gene is left open where the match is weak. Clone size, where shown, is once, few, many, or a class for clones that have expanded.

cdr3_aa: CATSDTGTGGSGANVLTF
cdr3_nt: TGTGCCACCAGTGATACCGGGACAGGGGGCTCTGGGGCCAACGTCCTGACTTTC
d_call: TRBD1
clone_size: many
j_call: TRBJ2-6
v_call: TRBV24-1

cdr3_aa: CASSQASGRSYEQYF
cdr3_nt: TGTGCCAGCAGCCAGGCTAGCGGGAGGAGTTACGAGCAGTACTTC
d_call: TRBD2
clone_size: many
j_call: TRBJ2-7
v_call: TRBV4-2

cdr3_aa: CASSQDDVKNSYNEQFF
cdr3_nt: TGTGCCAGCAGCCAAGATGATGTGAAGAACTCCTACAATGAGCAGTTCTTC
d_call: .
clone_size: many
j_call: TRBJ2-1
v_call: TRBV3-1

cdr3_aa: CSAQKTSGSGFYEQFF
cdr3_nt: TGCAGTGCTCAGAAGACTAGCGGGAGCGGTTTCTATGAGCAGTTCTTC
d_call: TRBD2
clone_size: many
j_call: TRBJ2-1
v_call: TRBV20-1

cdr3_aa: CASSEVNAEAFF
cdr3_nt: TGCGCCAGCAGTGAGGTCAACGCTGAAGCTTTCTTT
d_call: .
clone_size: few
j_call: TRBJ1-1
v_call: TRBV10-2

cdr3_aa: CASSITSGTGKEQFF
cdr3_nt: TGTGCCAGTAGTATTACTAGCGGGACGGGGAAGGAGCAGTTCTTC
d_call: TRBD2
clone_size: .
j_call: TRBJ2-1
v_call: TRBV19

cdr3_aa: CASSLKQGDEKLFF
cdr3_nt: TGTGCCAGCAGTTTAAAACAGGGAGATGAAAAACTGTTTTTT
d_call: .
clone_size: .
j_call: TRBJ1-4
v_call: TRBV28

cdr3_aa: CASSLGVLAGDWTDTQYF
cdr3_nt: TGCGCCAGCAGCTTGGGGGTGCTAGCGGGAGATTGGACAGATACGCAGTATTTT
d_call: TRBD2
clone_size: many
j_call: TRBJ2-3
v_call: TRBV5-1

cdr3_aa: CASSSMRTDSPLHF
cdr3_nt: TGTGCCAGCAGTAGTATGAGGACCGATTCACCCCTCCACTTT
d_call: .
clone_size: many
j_call: TRBJ1-6
v_call: TRBV2

cdr3_aa: CSARGKQETQYF
cdr3_nt: TGCAGTGCTAGAGGCAAACAAGAGACCCAGTACTTC
d_call: .
clone_size: many
j_call: TRBJ2-5
v_call: TRBV20-1

cdr3_aa: CATSDFWVRLSYNEQFF
cdr3_nt: TGTGCCACCAGTGATTTTTGGGTACGACTTTCCTACAATGAGCAGTTCTTC
d_call: .
clone_size: many
j_call: TRBJ2-1
v_call: TRBV24-1

cdr3_aa: CASSEIPTNSYEQYF
cdr3_nt: TGTGCCAGCAGTGAAATACCTACAAACTCCTACGAGCAGTACTTC
d_call: .
clone_size: many
j_call: TRBJ2-7
v_call: TRBV6-1